The 17 T cell receptor beta chains below were found in one sample sequenced in a study of cytomegalovirus exposure and HLA in healthy donors. Both 60 Vbeta primers and 13 Jbeta primers went into the PCR. The assay was immunoSEQ multiplex PCR, and TCRdb's table has in-frame clones only and misses some. The sample has more than 140,000 clones; more than 65% are singletons. Sequences were obtained from PBMCs. All receptors derive from a man between 25 and 39 years old in good health and CMV-seropositive.

To note about this clone: Its ends do not fully match the called genes, so a read error is possible. The rearrangement links TRBV7-9 to TRBJ2-7, with D hard to call. The CDR3 is 13 amino acids. Germline values: CDR1 SEHNR, CDR2 FQNEAQ (reference sequence). CDR3 loop: CSSSLPLSYEQYF. In nucleotides, the CDR3 is TGTTCCAGCAGCTTACCCCTCTCCTACGAGCAGTACTTC.

Concerning this clone: A read error may produce the germline difference seen at one junction end. V usage is TRBV15 and J usage is TRBJ2-2, with D perhaps matching TRBD2 (6 bases). The CDR3 covers 13 residues. Looked up from germline, CDR1 is LNHNV and CDR2 is YYDKDF (reference sequence). Here the CDR3 DNA reads TGTGCCACCAGCAGCTGGGGTCCCGGGGGGCTGTTTTTT. It specifies CATSSWGPGGLFF.

This clone was recorded a few times. The V gene is TRBV4-3, the J gene TRBJ1-1, with D unclear. The germline V and J ends were trimmed by 0 bases and 0 bases, with 8 bases remaining between them. Germline-derived CDR1 and CDR2 are LGHNA and YSLEER. The CDR3 sequence is 15 residues long. As DNA, the CDR3 is TGCGCCAGCAGCCAAGATGGTACGGTGAACACTGAAGCTTTCTTT. Its protein product is CASSQDGTVNTEAFF.

V usage is TRBV7-2 and J usage is TRBJ2-5; 9 bases are shared with TRBD2. In germline, CDR1 is SGHTA, CDR2 FQGNSA. Losses at the gene ends were 4 bases for V and 0 bases for J; bases not matched to a gene: 9. The length of the CDR3 is 17 residues. This chain's CDR3 is CASSSLRSSGNQETQYF. In nucleotides, the CDR3 is TGTGCCAGCAGCTCTTTGAGATCTAGCGGGAACCAAGAGACCCAGTACTTC.

The V gene is TRBV27, the J gene TRBJ1-3; weak D call: TRBD1 (6 bases). Trimming took 2 bases from V and 1 from J, leaving 9 bases between them. Germline CDR1 and CDR2: MNHEY and SMNVEV (reference sequence). The length of the CDR3 is 15 residues. The CDR3 reads CASSLDRSSGNTIYF. CDR3 DNA sequence: TGTGCCAGCAGTTTAGACAGGAGTTCTGGAAACACCATATATTTT.

J is TRBJ2-7 and V is TRBV6-5, with 9 bases aligning to TRBD2. There are 13 residues in the CDR3. Germline V gives CDR1 MNHEY, CDR2 SVGAGI. V lost 9 bases and J lost 2; bases outside the gene matches: 5. The CDR3 here is CASSTSGTYEQYF. The CDR3 DNA sequence: TGTGCCAGTTCGACTAGCGGCACCTACGAGCAGTACTTC.

The V and J genes are TRBV11-2 and TRBJ2-2; 7 bases match TRBD2. Trimming cost V 7 bases and J 7 bases; bases outside gene matches: 15. Germline CDR1 reads SGHAT; CDR2 reads FQNNGV. The CDR3 is made up of 16 amino acids. CDR3 sequence reads: CASTLGGVLSVGELFF. DNA of the CDR3: TGTGCCAGCACTCTGGGAGGGGTCCTCAGTGTCGGGGAGCTGTTTTTT.

The gene calls are TRBV7-2 and TRBJ2-2; a possible D gene is TRBD1 (6 bases). V was clipped by 5 bases and J by 6 bases, with 13 bases between them. CDR1 is SGHTA and CDR2 is FQGNSA in the germline V gene. The CDR3 runs to 14 residues. The CDR3 bases are TGTGCCAGCAGCGAAAGCAGGGGCTCCGGGGAGCTGTTTTTT. Translating gives CASSESRGSGELFF.

This chain uses TRBV7-9 with TRBJ1-4, with 9 bases matching TRBD1. The CDR3 spans 16 residues. J gave up 4 bases and V 1 base, and 4 bases lay outside the gene matches. Germline lookup yields CDR1 SEHNR and CDR2 FQNEAQ (reference sequence). The CDR3 DNA sequence: TGTGCCAGCAGCTTAGGGGGGACAGGGAGTAATGAAAAACTGTTTTTT. It encodes CASSLGGTGSNEKLFF.

Worth noting for this clone: The junction does not match germline at one end; this may be a read error. This chain connects TRBV7-9 to TRBJ1-4, with 7 bases aligning to TRBD1. The CDR3 runs to 16 residues. Germline V CDR1 and CDR2: SEHNR, FQNEAQ (reference sequence). CDR3 DNA sequence: TGTTCCAGCAGCCCGGGGCAGGGGGGAACTAATGAAAAACTGTTTTTT. This sequence encodes CSSSPGQGGTNEKLFF.

This chain links TRBV30 with TRBJ2-1, with 16 bases matching TRBD2. Germline V gene data show CDR1 as GTSNPN and CDR2 as SVGIG (reference sequence). The CDR3 has 19 amino acids. V lost 3 bases to trimming and J lost 9 bases; unmatched junction nucleotides: 17. CDR3 region: CAWSAGTSGGAGFSGEQFF. CDR3 coding DNA: TGTGCCTGGAGCGCCGGGACTAGCGGGGGGGCCGGTTTCAGCGGTGAGCAGTTCTTC.

V gene TRBV7-2 combines with J gene TRBJ2-7; 11 bases map to TRBD2. Trimming took 5 bases from V and 4 from J; bases not matched to a gene: 7. The CDR3 length is 15 residues. The germline CDR1 and CDR2 sequences are SGHTA and FQGNSA. The CDR3 DNA is TGTGCCAGCAGCCCCGATCGGACTAGCGGGTACGAGCAGTACTTC. Its translation is CASSPDRTSGYEQYF.

This clone was detected only once. The junction does not match germline at one end; this may be a read error. The chain is built from TRBV5-1 and TRBJ2-7, with D perhaps TRBD1 (5 bases). CDR1 is SGHRS and CDR2 is YFSETQ in the germline V gene. The CDR3 spans 13 residues. CDR3 coding DNA: TGCGCCAGCTTAGGTCAAGGGGCCTACGAGCAGTGCTTC. Translating gives CASLGQGAYEQCF.

The sample holds a few counts of this clone. This chain uses TRBV5-1 with TRBJ2-3; TRBD2 aligns across 7 bases. Germline-derived CDR1 and CDR2 are SGHRS and YFSETQ. CDR3 length: 16 residues. Trimming at V came to 2 bases and at J to 3 bases, leaving 9 bases not matched to a gene. The CDR3 coding sequence is TGCGCCAGCAGCTTCCCTTTAGCGGGTTCTACAGATACGCAGTATTTT. Translation: CASSFPLAGSTDTQYF. Together with reference TRBV5-1 and TRBJ2-3, the CDR3 gives the full variable domain: KAGVTQTPRYLIKTRGQQVTLSCSPISGHRSVSWYQQTPGQGLQFLFEYFSETQRNKGNFPGRFSGRQFSNSRSEMNVSTLELGDSALYLCASSFPLAGSTDTQYFGPGTRLTVL.

The J gene is TRBJ2-7, the V gene TRBV6-5; tentatively, D is TRBD2 (6 bases). The V end lost 2 bases, the J end lost 3 bases, and 11 bases lay between the germline ends. The CDR3 is 14 residues long. Germline V CDR1 and CDR2: MNHEY, SVGAGI. CDR3 coding DNA: TGTGCCAGCAGTTACCGGGACTTCGGCTACGAGCAGTACTTC. Translating it yields CASSYRDFGYEQYF.

The chain is built from TRBV6-5 and TRBJ2-3; D not certain. The germline V and J ends were trimmed by 0 bases and 3 bases, with 7 bases remaining between them. The CDR3 is 14 residues long. CDR1 MNHEY and CDR2 SVGAGI come from the germline V gene. CDR3: CASSYSIRTDTQYF. The CDR3 bases are TGTGCCAGCAGTTACTCGATCCGGACAGATACGCAGTATTTT.

In its sample, this clone was seen once. The J gene is TRBJ2-3, the V gene TRBV5-4, with 7 bases lining up with TRBD2. The J segment lost 0 bases and the V segment lost 4 bases, leaving 8 bases of the junction unmatched. Germline V CDR1 and CDR2: SGHNT, YYREEE (reference sequence). This CDR3 contains 16 residues. As DNA, the CDR3 is TGTGCCAGCAGCGGGTTTTGGCGGGGGAGCACAGATACGCAGTATTTT. Translation: CASSGFWRGSTDTQYF.